This TCR beta chain was documented in a study of blood T cell repertoires in COVID-19. In the study overall: COVID-19 samples from acute and convalescent phases originated in the United States, Italy and Spain.

Original data processing: Estimates of nucleated cell counts were drawn from the amplification of reference gene primers. TCRdb's copy holds only in-frame clones and misses some; the assay was immunoSEQ multiplex PCR. Clone size and V and J calls were adopted from that table, with D and trimming inferred from the DNA. This table holds 90,000 to 120,000 clones, about 88% found once. Germline CDR1 MNHNY, CDR2 SVGAGI (reference sequence). CDR3 size: 16 residues. The J segment lost 2 bases and the V segment lost 2 bases, leaving 5 bases of the junction unmatched. Sequenced input: peripheral blood. This clonotype was obtained from a human donor in a cohort sampled during active COVID-19. The V gene is TRBV6-6, the J gene TRBJ2-7; 11 nucleotides line up with TRBD2. CDR3 residues: CASSYPGLAVPYEQYF. The CDR3 DNA follows: TGTGCCAGCAGTTACCCGGGACTAGCGGTACCCTACGAGCAGTACTTC.